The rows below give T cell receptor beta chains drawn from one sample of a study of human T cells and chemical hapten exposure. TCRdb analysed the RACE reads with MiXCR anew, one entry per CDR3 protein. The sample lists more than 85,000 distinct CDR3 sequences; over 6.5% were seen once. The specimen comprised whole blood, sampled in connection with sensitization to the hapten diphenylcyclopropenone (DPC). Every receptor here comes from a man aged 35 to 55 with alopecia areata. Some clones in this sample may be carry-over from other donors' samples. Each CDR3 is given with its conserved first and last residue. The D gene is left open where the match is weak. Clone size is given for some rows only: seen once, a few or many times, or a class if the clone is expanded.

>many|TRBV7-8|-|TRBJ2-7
CASSLKGSRSSYEQYF
TGTGCCAGCAGCCTGAAGGGTAGCCGGAGCTCCTACGAGCAGTACTTC
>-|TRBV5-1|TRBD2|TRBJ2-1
CASSLLREGENEQFF
TGCGCCAGCAGCTTGTTGCGGGAGGGTGAGAATGAGCAGTTCTTC
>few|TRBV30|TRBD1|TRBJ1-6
CAWTRDSLSYNSPLHF
TGTGCCTGGACCCGGGACAGCCTCTCCTATAATTCACCCCTCCACTTT
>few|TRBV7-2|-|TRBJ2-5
CASSLVAEETQYF
TGTGCCAGCAGCTTAGTTGCAGAAGAGACCCAGTACTTC
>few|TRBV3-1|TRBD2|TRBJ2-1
CASKGEREGRRFNEQFF
TGTGCCAGCAAAGGTGAGCGGGAGGGCCGTCGCTTCAATGAGCAGTTCTTC
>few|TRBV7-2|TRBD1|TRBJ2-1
CASRRTGNNEQFF
TGTGCCAGCAGGCGGACAGGGAACAATGAGCAGTTCTTC
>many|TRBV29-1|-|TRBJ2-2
CSVTGTFTGELFF
TGCAGCGTAACCGGGACGTTCACCGGGGAGCTGTTTTTT
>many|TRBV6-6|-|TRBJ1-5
CAGGGTQPQHF
TGTGCCGGAGGGGGTACTCAGCCCCAGCATTTT
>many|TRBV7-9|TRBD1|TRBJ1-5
CASSLGGQGARRNSNQPQHF
TGTGCCAGCAGCTTAGGGGGACAGGGGGCGAGACGGAATAGCAATCAGCCCCAGCATTTT
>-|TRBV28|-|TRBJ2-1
CASARNQPPNEQFF
TGTGCCAGCGCAAGAAACCAACCCCCCAATGAGCAGTTCTTC
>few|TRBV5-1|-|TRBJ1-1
CASSLPEGTEAFF
TGCGCCAGCAGCTTACCAGAGGGCACTGAAGCTTTCTTT
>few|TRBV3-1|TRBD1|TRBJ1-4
CASSQDSDRGTTNEKLFF
TGTGCCAGCAGCCAAGATTCGGACAGGGGGACAACTAATGAAAAACTGTTTTTT
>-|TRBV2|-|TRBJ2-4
CASSADRAKNIQYF
TGTGCCAGCAGTGCAGACAGAGCCAAAAACATTCAGTACTTC
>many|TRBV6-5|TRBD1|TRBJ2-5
CASSTDRGRLETQYF
TGTGCCAGCAGCACCGACAGGGGACGTCTAGAGACCCAGTACTTC
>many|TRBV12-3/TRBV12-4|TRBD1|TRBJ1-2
CASSFAGTGGYGYTF
TGTGCCAGCAGTTTCGCCGGGACAGGGGGCTATGGCTACACCTTC
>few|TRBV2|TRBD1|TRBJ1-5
CASKLDRANQPQHF
TGTGCCAGCAAACTTGACAGGGCCAATCAGCCCCAGCATTTT
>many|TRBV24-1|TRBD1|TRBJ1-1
CATSDQGATEAFF
TGTGCCACCAGTGATCAGGGGGCCACTGAAGCTTTCTTT
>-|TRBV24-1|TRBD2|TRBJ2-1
CATSDWTSGRFLSYNEQFF
TGTGCCACCAGTGATTGGACTAGCGGGAGGTTTCTCTCCTACAATGAGCAGTTCTTC
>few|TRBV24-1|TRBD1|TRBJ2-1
CATSDPGGDVNNEQFF
TGTGCCACCAGTGATCCAGGGGGCGACGTTAACAATGAGCAGTTCTTC
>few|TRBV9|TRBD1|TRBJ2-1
CASSDTGTAYNEQFF
TGTGCCAGCAGCGATACCGGGACAGCGTACAATGAGCAGTTCTTC
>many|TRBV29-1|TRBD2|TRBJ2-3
CSVRTSGSADTQYF
TGCAGCGTTCGAACTAGCGGGAGTGCAGATACGCAGTATTTT
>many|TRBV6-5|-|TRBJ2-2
CASSYHNTGELFF
TGTGCCAGCAGTTACCACAACACCGGGGAGCTGTTTTTT
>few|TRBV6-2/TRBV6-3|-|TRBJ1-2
CASSPQRLYGYTF
TGTGCCAGCAGTCCACAGAGACTCTATGGCTACACCTTC
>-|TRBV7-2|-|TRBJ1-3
CASSLGGDLRGNTIYF
TGTGCCAGCAGCTTAGGGGGCGATTTACGCGGAAACACCATATATTTT
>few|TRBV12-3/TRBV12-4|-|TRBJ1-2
CASSLRAGIIYGYTF
TGTGCCAGCAGTTTAAGGGCAGGGATCATCTATGGCTACACCTTC
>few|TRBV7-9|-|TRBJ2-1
CASTPRSKQFF
TGTGCCAGCACGCCGAGGTCCAAGCAGTTCTTC
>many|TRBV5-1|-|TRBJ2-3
CASSPSLALTDTQYF
TGCGCCAGCAGCCCCTCACTAGCTCTCACAGATACGCAGTATTTT
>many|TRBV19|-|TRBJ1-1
CASSIGRTAGTEAFF
TGTGCCAGTAGTATAGGCCGGACAGCGGGGACTGAAGCTTTCTTT
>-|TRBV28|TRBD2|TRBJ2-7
CASSSGGPTSYEQYF
TGTGCCAGCAGTTCGGGGGGACCGACATCCTACGAGCAGTACTTC
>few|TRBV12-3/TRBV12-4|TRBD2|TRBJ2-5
CASRKGTSAGETQYF
TGTGCCAGCAGAAAAGGGACTAGCGCTGGAGAGACCCAGTACTTC
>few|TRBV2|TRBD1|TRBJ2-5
CASSSQGVQETQYF
TGTGCCAGCAGTTCACAGGGGGTTCAAGAGACCCAGTACTTC
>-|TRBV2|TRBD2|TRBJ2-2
CASSESSGSITGELFF
TGTGCCAGCAGTGAATCAAGCGGGAGCATCACCGGGGAGCTGTTTTTT
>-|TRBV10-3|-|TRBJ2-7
CAISELYEQYF
TGTGCCATCAGTGAGTTGTACGAGCAGTACTTC
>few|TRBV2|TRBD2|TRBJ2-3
CATLAGGLGGTQYF
TGTGCCACACTAGCGGGAGGGCTGGGGGGTACGCAGTATTTT
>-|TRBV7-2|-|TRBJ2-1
CASSPPSSVEQFF
TGTGCCAGCAGCCCCCCTAGTAGCGTTGAGCAGTTCTTC
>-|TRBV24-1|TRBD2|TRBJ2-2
CATSDLAAGAGNGGELFF
TGTGCCACCAGTGATTTAGCAGCGGGGGCCGGAAACGGCGGGGAGCTGTTTTTT
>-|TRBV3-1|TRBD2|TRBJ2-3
CASSQVGGSVTDTQYF
TGTGCCAGCAGCCAAGTTGGCGGGAGCGTCACAGATACGCAGTATTTT
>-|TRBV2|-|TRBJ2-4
CASSERGAKNIQYF
TGTGCCAGCAGTGAAAGGGGGGCCAAAAACATTCAGTACTTC
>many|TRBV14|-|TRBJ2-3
CASSQDLAQADTQYF
TGTGCCAGCAGCCAAGATCTGGCCCAGGCAGATACGCAGTATTTT
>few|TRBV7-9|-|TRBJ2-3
CASSLHVADTQYF
TGTGCCAGCAGCTTACACGTAGCAGATACGCAGTATTTT
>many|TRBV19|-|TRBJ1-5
CASSGTSDQPQHF
TGTGCCAGTAGTGGGACCAGCGATCAGCCCCAGCATTTT
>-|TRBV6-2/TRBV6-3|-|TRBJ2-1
CASSYLGGAFSYNEQFF
TGTGCCAGCAGTTACTTGGGCGGTGCCTTCTCCTACAATGAGCAGTTCTTC
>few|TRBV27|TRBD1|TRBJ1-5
CAIIDRDQPQHF
TGTGCCATCATAGACAGGGACCAGCCCCAGCATTTT
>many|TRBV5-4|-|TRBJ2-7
CASSLDPNYEQYF
TGTGCCAGCAGCTTGGACCCGAACTACGAGCAGTACTTC
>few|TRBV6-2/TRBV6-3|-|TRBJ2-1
CASSYVIANEQFF
TGTGCCAGCAGTTACGTGATAGCCAATGAGCAGTTCTTC
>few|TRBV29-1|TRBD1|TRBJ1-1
CSVADRGLAFF
TGCAGCGTGGCTGACAGGGGGCTAGCTTTCTTT
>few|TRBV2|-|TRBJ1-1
CASSGREAFF
TGTGCCAGCAGTGGGAGAGAGGCTTTCTTT
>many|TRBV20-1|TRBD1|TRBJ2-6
CSAGDSRSGANVLTF
TGCAGTGCTGGGGACAGCCGCTCTGGGGCCAACGTCCTGACTTTC
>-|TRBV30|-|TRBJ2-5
CAWSEWGTQYF
TGTGCCTGGAGTGAGTGGGGGACCCAGTACTTC
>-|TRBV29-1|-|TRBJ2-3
CSVKTDGDGTDTQYF
TGCAGCGTTAAGACTGACGGGGACGGAACAGATACGCAGTATTTT
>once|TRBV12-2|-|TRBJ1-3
CASRCQGAWKHIYF
TGTGCAAGTCGTTGCCAGGGGGCCTGGAAACACATATATTTT
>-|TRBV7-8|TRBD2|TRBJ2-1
CASRPDRVATSGRPYNEQFF
TGTGCCAGCAGACCCGACAGGGTCGCGACTAGCGGGAGGCCCTACAATGAGCAGTTCTTC
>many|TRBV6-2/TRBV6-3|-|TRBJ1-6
CASSFLSGDSPLHF
TGTGCCAGCAGTTTCTTATCGGGGGATTCACCCCTCCACTTT
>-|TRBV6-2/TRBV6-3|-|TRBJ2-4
CASSAPLAQAKNIQYF
TGTGCCAGCAGCGCCCCTCTCGCACAAGCCAAAAACATTCAGTACTTC
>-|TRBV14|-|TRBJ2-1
CASSQDSGIENDEQFF
TGTGCCAGCAGCCAAGATTCGGGGATTGAAAACGATGAGCAGTTCTTC
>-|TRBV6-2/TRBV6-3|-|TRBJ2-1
CASSNPGVGEQFF
TGTGCCAGCAGTAATCCAGGGGTCGGGGAGCAGTTCTTC
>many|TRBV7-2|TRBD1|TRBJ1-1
CASSPDRGQAFF
TGTGCCAGCAGCCCGGACAGGGGACAAGCTTTCTTT
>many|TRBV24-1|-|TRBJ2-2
CATSDRRVDTGELFF
TGTGCCACCAGTGATAGAAGGGTCGACACCGGGGAGCTGTTTTTT
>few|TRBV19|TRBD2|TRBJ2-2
CATGGGGRTGELFF
TGTGCCACTGGGGGGGGAGGACGCACCGGGGAGCTGTTTTTT
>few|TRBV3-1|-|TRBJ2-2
CASSQDQRNTGELFF
TGTGCCAGCAGCCAAGATCAGAGAAACACCGGGGAGCTGTTTTTT